These 17 T cell receptor beta chains were all obtained from the same sample, sequenced in a study of immune cell composition in non-small cell lung cancer. The assay was immunoSEQ multiplex PCR, and TCRdb's table has in-frame clones only and misses some. The sample lists fewer than 20,000 clones, about three quarters occurring once. Normal lung sampling was at least 3 cm from the tumour, as distant as possible. These data are also associated with another study on CD4 T cells in lung cancer.

Sequenced material: non-adjacent lung tissue. These receptors were obtained from a human donor with non-small cell lung cancer.

CDR3 amino acids: CASSEQGNTYNEQFF. The CDR3 DNA sequence: TGTGCCAGCAGCGAACAGGGGAATACCTACAATGAGCAGTTCTTC. V and J are TRBV9 and TRBJ2-1; 7 nucleotides line up with TRBD1. The CDR3 length is 15 residues. V was pared by 3 bases and J by 2 bases, with 5 bases of the junction left unmatched. CDR1 and CDR2 from the germline V gene are SGDLS and YYNGEE. Based on the CDR3 plus reference TRBV9 and TRBJ2-1, the full variable domain is DSGVTQTPKHLITATGQRVTLRCSPRSGDLSVYWYQQSLDQGLQFLIQYYNGEERAKGNILERFSAQQFPDLHSELNLSSLELGDSALYFCASSEQGNTYNEQFFGPGTRLTVL.

The rearrangement links TRBV2 to TRBJ1-2, with TRBD1 matching 7 bases. Germline values: CDR1 SNHLY, CDR2 FYNNEI. After removal of 4 bases from V and 7 bases from J, the junction contained 6 bases not matched to a gene. The CDR3 length is 13 residues. CDR3 in amino acids: CASSVGQSGGYTF. In DNA form, the CDR3 reads TGTGCCAGCAGTGTGGGACAGTCGGGTGGCTACACCTTC.

The rearrangement joins TRBV5-1 to TRBJ1-2; the match to TRBD1 covers 7 bases. The CDR3 sequence is 15 residues long. The J segment lost 4 bases and the V segment lost 4 bases, leaving 10 bases of the junction unmatched. Germline loops: CDR1 SGHRS, CDR2 YFSETQ. CDR3 coding DNA: TGCGCCAGCAGCACAAGCTACAGGGGTGGCTATGGCTACACCTTC. It is translated as CASSTSYRGGYGYTF.

CDR3 protein: CAISEIGADYGYTF. In DNA form, the CDR3 reads TGTGCCATCAGTGAAATTGGGGCGGACTATGGCTACACCTTC. This sequence joins TRBV10-3 and TRBJ1-2, with TRBD1 as a possible D gene (5 bases). V lost 3 bases to trimming and J lost 3 bases, with 11 bases between them. The length of the CDR3 is 14 residues. Germline CDR1 ENHRY, CDR2 SYGVKD.

The rearrangement links TRBV11-1 to TRBJ1-2, with a possible D match to TRBD1 (5 bases). The CDR3 is made up of 14 amino acids. Trimming stripped 2 bases from V and 4 bases from J, with 11 bases between. Looked up from germline, CDR1 is SGHAT and CDR2 is FQDESV (reference sequence). CDR3 nucleotides: TGTGCCAGCAGCTTACGTGCAGGGTCCTATGGCTACACCTTC. This gives the protein CASSLRAGSYGYTF. The complete variable domain, with remaining parts taken from reference TRBV11-1 and TRBJ1-2, reads EAEVAQSPRYKITEKSQAVAFWCDPISGHATLYWYRQILGQGPELLVQFQDESVVDDSQLPKDRFSAERLKGVDSTLKIQPAELGDSAMYLCASSLRAGSYGYTFGSGTRLTVV.

The chain is built from TRBV27 and TRBJ2-7; 10 bases are a match to TRBD1. V lost 6 bases, J lost 1 base, and 9 bases stayed unmatched. Germline V gene data show CDR1 as MNHEY and CDR2 as SMNVEV (reference sequence). This CDR3 region has 16 residues. CDR3 DNA: TGTGCCAGCAGCCCGCTGGGGACAGGGGCTTCCTACGAGCAGTACTTC. This sequence encodes CASSPLGTGASYEQYF.

The chain has TRBV11-3 and TRBJ1-5, with D uncertain. With 5 bases removed from V and 2 bases from J, the gap between germline ends came to 7 bases. Germline values: CDR1 SGHNT, CDR2 YENEEA. The CDR3 is 13 residues long. This CDR3 reads CASSPGGNQPQHF. The CDR3 region has the DNA TGTGCCAGCAGCCCGGGTGGCAATCAGCCCCAGCATTTT. The variable domain in full, completed from reference TRBV11-3 and TRBJ1-5, reads EAGVVQSPRYKIIEKKQPVAFWCNPISGHNTLYWYLQNLGQGPELLIRYENEEAVDDSQLPKDRFSAERLKGVDSTLKIQPAELGDSAVYLCASSPGGNQPQHFGDGTRLSIL.

The CDR3 DNA reads TGCAGTGTTGACAGGGGCTACGAGCAGTACTTC. Amino acid sequence: CSVDRGYEQYF. This chain joins TRBV20-1 and TRBJ2-7; 8 bases are a match to TRBD1. V shed 7 bases and J 3 bases; nucleotides not matched to a gene: 2. This CDR3 has 11 residues. Looked up from germline, CDR1 is DFQATT and CDR2 is SNEGSKA (reference sequence).

The chain uses TRBV19 and TRBJ2-2; 10 bases agree with TRBD1. Unmatched junction bases numbered 5, after V lost 4 bases and J lost 3 bases. Germline CDR1 and CDR2: LNHDA and SQIVND (reference sequence). CDR3 length: 16 residues. The chain's CDR3 is CASSRWGTGDTGELFF. The CDR3 DNA follows: TGTGCCAGTAGTAGATGGGGGACAGGGGACACCGGGGAGCTGTTTTTT.

The rearrangement links TRBV18 to TRBJ2-3; TRBD2 matches at 9 bases. CDR1 is KGHSH and CDR2 is LQKENI in the germline V gene. This CDR3 contains 17 residues. V shed 2 bases, J shed 6 bases, and the junction held 12 bases outside the gene matches. CDR3: CASSPTASGAKGDTQYF. Written as DNA, the CDR3 is TGTGCCAGCTCACCAACGGCTAGCGGGGCTAAAGGGGATACGCAGTATTTT.

V usage is TRBV2 and J usage is TRBJ1-1; tentatively, D is TRBD1 (6 bases). Germline V lookup: CDR1 SNHLY, CDR2 FYNNEI. Trimming stripped 8 bases from V and 6 bases from J, with 16 bases between. This CDR3 is built from 13 residues. Here the CDR3 DNA reads TGTGCCAGCTCTAGCACGGGGGCCTCTGAAGCTTTCTTT. Translating it yields CASSSTGASEAFF.

This clone came up a few times. The V and J genes are TRBV28 and TRBJ1-6; TRBD1 aligns across 9 bases. V lost 4 bases and J lost 8; bases outside the gene matches: 9. The CDR3 is 16 residues long. Germline V gene sequence: CDR1 MDHEN, CDR2 SYDVKM. The CDR3 DNA sequence: TGTGCCAGCAGTTCCCCCGGGACAGGGTTATATTCACCCCTCCACTTT. This encodes CASSSPGTGLYSPLHF.

This clone rates as medium-sized. CDR3 sequence (DNA): TGTGCCAGCAGTGTGGCAGTGAGCAATCAGCCCCAGCATTTT. This sequence encodes CASSVAVSNQPQHF. This chain joins TRBV6-1 and TRBJ1-5, with D uncertain. V lost 4 bases and J lost 1, with 8 bases in between. The CDR3 is 14 amino acids. The germline V gene encodes CDR1 MNHNS and CDR2 SASEGT.

In DNA form, the CDR3 reads TGTGCCACTTCCCCTCCTGGGGGTCGCTACGAAAAACTGTTTTTT. Translation: CATSPPGGRYEKLFF. The chain employs TRBV19 and TRBJ1-4; perhaps TRBD1 as D (5 bases). There are 15 residues in the CDR3. From germline, CDR1 is LNHDA and CDR2 SQIVND (reference sequence). The ends were cut back, 10 bases at V and 8 bases at J, with 23 bases in the middle.

The CDR3: CASSFAGGPVGELFF. The DNA for the CDR3 is TGCGCCAGCAGCTTTGCGGGAGGGCCTGTCGGGGAGCTGTTTTTT. J is TRBJ2-2 and V is TRBV5-1; TRBD2 aligns across 9 bases. This CDR3 region has 15 residues. CDR1 SGHRS and CDR2 YFSETQ come from the germline V gene. V shed 2 bases, J shed 7 bases, and the junction held 6 bases outside the gene matches. Looking up the rest from reference TRBV5-1 and TRBJ2-2 gives the full variable domain: KAGVTQTPRYLIKTRGQQVTLSCSPISGHRSVSWYQQTPGQGLQFLFEYFSETQRNKGNFPGRFSGRQFSNSRSEMNVSTLELGDSALYLCASSFAGGPVGELFFGEGSRLTVL.

The chain joins TRBV10-2 to TRBJ2-3; a weak D match, TRBD2 (7 bases). The V end lost 2 bases, the J end lost 6 bases, and 18 bases lay between the germline ends. Germline V CDR1 and CDR2: WSHSY, SAAADI. This CDR3 has 16 residues. The chain's CDR3 is CASSELGGAGRDTQYF. The CDR3 bases are TGCGCCAGCAGTGAGCTAGGGGGGGCGGGACGTGATACGCAGTATTTT.

The chain uses TRBV7-3 and TRBJ2-1; the D gene is possibly TRBD2 (6 bases). Trimming removed 5 bases from V and 7 bases from J, with 15 bases in between. The V gene's germline CDR1 is SGHTA and CDR2 FQGTGA. The CDR3 loop spans 14 amino acids. The chain's CDR3 is CASSRLPGRNEQFF. The CDR3 DNA sequence: TGTGCCAGCAGCCGCCTCCCGGGGAGGAATGAGCAGTTCTTC.